Listed here are 32 T cell receptor beta chains from one sample, sequenced in a study of blood T cell repertoires in COVID-19. Using immunoSEQ multiplex PCR, the repertoire was profiled, and TCRdb retains in-frame clones only, with some absent. The sample holds 180,000 or so clones, less than 85% seen once. The sequencing sample was made of peripheral blood. Receptor source: a man in his fifties or sixties who had recovered from COVID-19.

The V call is TRBV9, the J call TRBJ2-6, with TRBD1 matching over 8 bases. Trimming at V came to 3 bases and at J to 4 bases, leaving 9 bases not matched to a gene. Germline V gene data show CDR1 as SGDLS and CDR2 as YYNGEE. The CDR3 is 17 amino acids. The CDR3 protein is CASSAGTGILGANVLTF. The CDR3 DNA reads TGTGCCAGCAGCGCGGGGACAGGAATTTTGGGGGCCAACGTCCTGACTTTC. Complete variable domain (other parts from reference TRBV9 and TRBJ2-6): DSGVTQTPKHLITATGQRVTLRCSPRSGDLSVYWYQQSLDQGLQFLIQYYNGEERAKGNILERFSAQQFPDLHSELNLSSLELGDSALYFCASSAGTGILGANVLTFGAGSRLTVL.

The chain joins TRBV29-1 to TRBJ1-1, with D possibly matching TRBD1 (6 bases). Germline V gene lookup returns CDR1 SQVTM and CDR2 ANQGSEA. The CDR3 spans 16 residues. Trimming stripped 6 bases from V and 0 bases from J, with 20 bases between. CDR3 amino acids: CSVRMWGPILNTEAFF. DNA of the CDR3: TGCAGCGTGAGGATGTGGGGGCCGATTCTGAACACTGAAGCTTTCTTT.

V gene TRBV5-1 combines with J gene TRBJ2-7; perhaps TRBD1 as D (6 bases). The V end lost 0 bases, the J end lost 0 bases, and 10 bases lay between the germline ends. The CDR3 sequence is 15 residues long. From germline, CDR1 is SGHRS and CDR2 YFSETQ. The CDR3 DNA sequence: TGCGCCAGCAGCTTGGTTCAGGGGTTCTCCTACGAGCAGTACTTC. It translates to CASSLVQGFSYEQYF.

V is TRBV7-3 and J is TRBJ2-3; 9 bases are shared with TRBD2. Germline V gene data show CDR1 as SGHTA and CDR2 as FQGTGA. V was clipped by 2 bases and J by 2 bases; unmatched bases: 2. This CDR3 contains 15 residues. The CDR3 sequence is CASSLLAGLTDTQYF. The CDR3 DNA follows: TGTGCCAGCAGCTTACTAGCGGGACTCACAGATACGCAGTATTTT. Supplemented by reference TRBV7-3 and TRBJ2-3, the full variable domain reads GAGVSQTPSNKVTEKGKYVELRCDPISGHTALYWYRQSLGQGPEFLIYFQGTGAADDSGLPNDRFFAVRPEGSVSTLKIQRTERGDSAVYLCASSLLAGLTDTQYFGPGTRLTVL.

V and J are TRBV27 and TRBJ1-2; D gene ambiguous. The V end was cut by 2 bases, the J end by 0 bases, with 13 bases between. CDR1 is MNHEY, CDR2 SMNVEV, per germline (reference sequence). This CDR3 is built from 16 residues. Here the CDR3 reads CASSLTRQTSNYGYTF. The CDR3 DNA is TGTGCCAGCAGTTTAACTCGGCAGACATCTAACTATGGCTACACCTTC.

This rearrangement joins TRBV10-1 to TRBJ2-2; 8 positions match TRBD1. Trimming at V came to 7 bases and at J to 6 bases, leaving 4 bases not matched to a gene. CDR1 is WNHNN, CDR2 SYGVQD, per germline (reference sequence). CDR3 size: 13 residues. The CDR3 DNA is TGCGCCAGCACCGACAGGGGATCCGGGGAGCTGTTTTTT. It yields the protein CASTDRGSGELFF.

The genes are TRBV5-6 and TRBJ2-7; weak D call: TRBD2 (5 bases). This CDR3 is 13 amino acids long. Germline V lookup: CDR1 SGHDT, CDR2 YYEEEE. Trimming removed 3 bases from V and 1 base from J, with 8 bases in between. As DNA, the CDR3 is TGTGCCAGCAGCTACGGGGTTTCCTACGAGCAGTACTTC. As protein: CASSYGVSYEQYF.

This clone was observed once. J is TRBJ2-2 and V is TRBV5-1; D unresolved. V shed 1 base and J shed 1 base, with 11 bases lying between them. This CDR3 spans 16 amino acids. The germline CDR1 and CDR2 sequences are SGHRS and YFSETQ. In nucleotides, the CDR3 is TGCGCCAGCAGCTTGTCAATAGTCGGGAACACCGGGGAGCTGTTTTTT. Its translation is CASSLSIVGNTGELFF.

This chain connects TRBV29-1 to TRBJ2-6, with no clear D. Germline values: CDR1 SQVTM, CDR2 ANQGSEA. The CDR3 consists of 13 residues. Between the trimmed V and J ends, which lost 4 bases and 4 bases, there was a span of 8 bases. DNA for the CDR3: TGCAGCGTTGCTAGGCCCGGGGCCAACGTCCTGACTTTC. It translates to CSVARPGANVLTF. Full variable domain (outside the CDR3, taken from reference TRBV29-1 and TRBJ2-6): SAVISQKPSRDICQRGTSLTIQCQVDSQVTMMFWYRQQPGQSLTLIATANQGSEATYESGFVIDKFPISRPNLTFSTLTVSNMSPEDSSIYLCSVARPGANVLTFGAGSRLTVL.

The chain joins TRBV5-1 to TRBJ2-1; the match to TRBD1 covers 7 bases. This CDR3 is built from 15 residues. CDR1 is SGHRS, CDR2 YFSETQ, per germline. With 5 bases clipped from V and 7 bases from J, the junction kept 12 bases outside the gene matches. The CDR3 reads CASRGAQGVKNEQFF. The CDR3 coding sequence is TGCGCCAGCAGAGGAGCTCAGGGGGTTAAGAATGAGCAGTTCTTC.

This clone was counted between two and nine times. The J gene is TRBJ1-5, the V gene TRBV18; possible D gene TRBD1, 6 bases. The ends were cut back, 3 bases at V and 4 bases at J, with 7 bases in the middle. Germline V gene lookup returns CDR1 KGHSH and CDR2 LQKENI. There are 13 residues in the CDR3. This CDR3 is CASSPGQNQPQHF. The CDR3 bases are TGTGCCAGCTCACCGGGACAAAATCAGCCCCAGCATTTT.

This sequence joins TRBV24-1 and TRBJ2-1, with D perhaps matching TRBD2 (5 bases). The CDR3 spans 11 residues. CDR1 is KGHDR, CDR2 SFDVKD, per germline. Trimming removed 8 bases from V and 7 bases from J, with 8 bases in between. For the CDR3, the DNA is TGTGCCACCAAGGGAGAAAATGAGCAGTTCTTC. Translation gives CATKGENEQFF.

The gene calls are TRBV7-2 and TRBJ1-2; D is ambiguous. Germline-derived CDR1 and CDR2 are SGHTA and FQGNSA. Deletions cut 5 bases from V and 5 bases from J, with 9 bases between. This CDR3 has 12 residues. This chain's CDR3 is CASSPGYYGYTF. Here the CDR3 DNA reads TGTGCCAGCAGCCCCGGTTATTATGGCTACACCTTC. Combining the CDR3 with reference TRBV7-2 and TRBJ1-2 gives the whole variable domain GAGVSQSPSNKVTEKGKDVELRCDPISGHTALYWYRQSLGQGLEFLIYFQGNSAPDKSGLPSDRFSAERTGGSVSTLTIQRTQQEDSAVYLCASSPGYYGYTFGSGTRLTVV.

The chain couples TRBV18 to TRBJ1-5; TRBD1 agrees at 7 bases. The junction had 17 bases not matched to a gene; V was cut back by 3 bases and J by 9 bases. Germline CDR1 is KGHSH and CDR2 is LQKENI. The CDR3 totals 17 residues. CDR3 region: CASSPSRTQTGLGPQHF. CDR3 coding DNA: TGTGCCAGCTCACCTTCCCGGACGCAGACAGGGCTAGGGCCCCAGCATTTT.

This clone was seen more than once but under ten times. The rearrangement links TRBV21-1 to TRBJ2-7; no DNA check was done on the table's D call, TRBD2. TRBV21-1 is given as a pseudogene. This CDR3 is built from 18 residues. CDR3 nucleotides: TGTGCCAGCAGCAAAGGAGGGCTAGCGGGAGGGTCGGTCTACGAGCAGTACTTC. It yields the protein CASSKGGLAGGSVYEQYF.

The sample holds a few counts of this clone. The rearrangement joins TRBV28 to TRBJ1-2; TRBD1 aligns across 10 bases. The junction had 10 bases not matched to a gene; V was cut back by 5 bases and J by 7 bases. This CDR3 has 15 residues. Per the germline V gene, CDR1 is MDHEN and CDR2 is SYDVKM. CDR3 sequence reads: CASSPPDRGRIGYTF. As DNA, the CDR3 is TGTGCCAGCAGTCCTCCTGACAGGGGGCGTATTGGCTACACCTTC.

The chain has TRBV6-5 and TRBJ1-1, with a tentative D call TRBD1 (5 bases). The CDR3 runs 12 residues. V was clipped by 9 bases and J by 1 base, with 9 bases between them. CDR1 is MNHEY, CDR2 SVGAGI, per germline. CDR3 bases: TGTGCCAGTACAGGACCGAACACTGAAGCTTTCTTT. Residues: CASTGPNTEAFF.

The genes are TRBV6-9 and TRBJ2-2; maybe TRBD1 (6 bases). The germline V gene has CDR1 MNHGY and CDR2 SVAAGI. The CDR3 is 14 residues long. Trimming pared 8 bases from V and 1 base from J, leaving 11 bases between. CDR3 in amino acids: CASYRDKNTGELFF. Written as DNA, the CDR3 is TGTGCCAGCTACCGGGACAAGAACACCGGGGAGCTGTTTTTT.

This clone was seen a few times. This chain uses TRBV6-2 or TRBV6-3 with TRBJ1-6; TRBD1 matches 8 bases. Germline CDR1 and CDR2: MNHEY and SVGEGT. This CDR3 spans 16 amino acids. V shed 3 bases, J shed 10 bases, and the junction held 11 bases outside the gene matches. The CDR3 DNA reads TGTGCCAGCAGTTATCGGCGCGGACAGGGTGGGTCACCCCTCCACTTT. Amino acid sequence: CASSYRRGQGGSPLHF.

The rearrangement joins TRBV6-6 to TRBJ2-1, with D perhaps matching TRBD2 (5 bases). CDR3 length: 15 amino acids. The germline V gene encodes CDR1 MNHNY and CDR2 SVGAGI (reference sequence). With 6 bases removed from V and 2 bases from J, the gap between germline ends came to 14 bases. The CDR3 region is CASSQERATYNEQFF. The CDR3 nucleotides are TGTGCCAGCAGCCAGGAGAGGGCAACCTACAATGAGCAGTTCTTC.

The chain carries TRBV11-2 and TRBJ1-2; 7 nucleotides agree with TRBD1. Per germline, CDR1 SGHAT and CDR2 FQNNGV. V gave up 1 base and J gave up 7 bases; unmatched junction bases: 9. The CDR3 consists of 15 residues. CDR3 protein: CASSLVGGIAAGYTF. In nucleotides, the CDR3 is TGTGCCAGCAGCTTAGTAGGGGGCATTGCAGCTGGCTACACCTTC. Together with reference TRBV11-2 and TRBJ1-2, the CDR3 gives the full variable domain: EAGVAQSPRYKIIEKRQSVAFWCNPISGHATLYWYQQILGQGPKLLIQFQNNGVVDDSQLPKDRFSAERLKGVDSTLKIQPAKLEDSAVYLCASSLVGGIAAGYTFGSGTRLTVV.

The V gene is TRBV2, the J gene TRBJ1-6; D gene uncertain. The CDR3 spans 15 residues. V was trimmed by 6 bases and J by 7 bases, leaving 16 bases between them. Germline V gene sequence: CDR1 SNHLY, CDR2 FYNNEI. The CDR3 protein is CASSAEGNRNSPLHF. The CDR3, as DNA: TGTGCCAGCAGCGCGGAGGGTAACCGGAATTCACCCCTCCACTTT.

This clone has a single count. CDR3 sequence reads: CASSYGSGSYNEQFF. The CDR3 DNA reads as TGTGCCAGCAGTTACGGCAGTGGCTCCTACAATGAGCAGTTCTTC. The rearrangement links TRBV6-6 to TRBJ2-1; D call uncertain. With 2 bases removed from V and 0 bases from J, the gap between germline ends came to 8 bases. CDR3 length: 15 residues. The V gene's germline CDR1 is MNHNY and CDR2 SVGAGI (reference sequence).

V gene TRBV30 combines with J gene TRBJ2-1; TRBD2 matches 9 bases. The germline V gene encodes CDR1 GTSNPN and CDR2 SVGIG (reference sequence). Trimming at V came to 3 bases and at J to 1 base, leaving 7 bases not matched to a gene. The CDR3 length is 16 residues. The CDR3 region is CAWRPRLAASYNEQFF. The CDR3 nucleotides read TGTGCCTGGAGGCCGAGACTAGCGGCATCCTACAATGAGCAGTTCTTC.

The V and J genes are TRBV30 and TRBJ1-3; unclear D gene. CDR1 is GTSNPN, CDR2 SVGIG, per germline (reference sequence). This CDR3 is built from 14 residues. The germline V and J ends were trimmed by 0 bases and 0 bases, with 6 bases remaining between them. CDR3 nucleotides: TGTGCCTGGAGTGTACGGGTCTCTGGAAACACCATATATTTT. As protein: CAWSVRVSGNTIYF. The full variable domain, its missing parts supplied by reference TRBV30 and TRBJ1-3, is SQTIHQWPATLVQPVGSPLSLECTVEGTSNPNLYWYRQAAGRGLQLLFYSVGIGQISSEVPQNLSASRPQDRQFILSSKKLLLSDSGFYLCAWSVRVSGNTIYFGEGSWLTVV.

This clone was observed a single time. V gene TRBV11-2 combines with J gene TRBJ2-4, with 7 bases matching TRBD2. From germline, CDR1 is SGHAT and CDR2 FQNNGV. The V segment lost 4 bases and the J segment 8 bases; nucleotides outside the gene matches: 8. The CDR3 loop spans 14 amino acids. The CDR3 DNA is TGTGCCAGCAGCTCGGGCGGGAGTTGGTACATTCAGTACTTC. Protein sequence: CASSSGGSWYIQYF.

The V and J genes are TRBV12-3 or TRBV12-4 and TRBJ2-2; D gene ambiguous. The CDR3 totals 13 residues. Deletions cut 3 bases from V and 6 bases from J, with 8 bases between. CDR3 bases: TGTGCCAGCAGTTTTATACGGTCCGGGGAGCTGTTTTTT. Its protein is CASSFIRSGELFF.

The chain uses TRBV2 and TRBJ2-5; 7 nucleotides agree with TRBD1. CDR1 and CDR2 from the germline V gene are SNHLY and FYNNEI. The CDR3 covers 14 residues. The junction had 10 bases not matched to a gene; V was cut back by 8 bases and J by 4 bases. The CDR3, as DNA: TGTGCCAGCGAAGAGGACAGGTCGGTAGAGACCCAGTACTTC. This sequence encodes CASEEDRSVETQYF.

This chain joins TRBV19 and TRBJ2-6; D is ambiguous. V was trimmed by 10 bases and J by 1 base, leaving 11 bases between them. The CDR3 runs 14 residues. Germline-derived CDR1 and CDR2 are LNHDA and SQIVND (reference sequence). CDR3: CATTAPSGANVLTF. The CDR3, as DNA: TGTGCCACCACTGCCCCGTCTGGGGCCAACGTCCTGACTTTC.

This rearrangement joins TRBV9 to TRBJ2-7; 7 positions agree with TRBD2. This CDR3 is built from 14 residues. Germline assignment: CDR1 SGDLS and CDR2 YYNGEE. J lost 7 bases, V lost 0 bases, and 7 bases had no gene match. The CDR3 loop reads CASSVGLGRYEQYF. The CDR3 bases are TGTGCCAGCAGCGTAGGTCTCGGGAGGTATGAGCAGTACTTC.

The chain joins TRBV28 to TRBJ1-2, with D tentatively TRBD1 (5 bases). The ends were cut back, 3 bases at V and 7 bases at J, with 15 bases in the middle. Germline assignment: CDR1 MDHEN and CDR2 SYDVKM. The CDR3 contains 14 residues. CDR3 sequence: CASSFVVRGGGYTF. The CDR3 nucleotides are TGTGCCAGCAGTTTTGTAGTCCGGGGGGGTGGCTACACCTTC.

This chain links TRBV5-6 with TRBJ2-5; 7 bases are a match to TRBD1. Looked up from germline, CDR1 is SGHDT and CDR2 is YYEEEE. J was trimmed by 5 bases and V by 4 bases; bases with no gene match: 8. The CDR3 consists of 14 residues. Here the CDR3 reads CASSPGTVSETQYF. The CDR3 DNA is TGTGCCAGCAGCCCAGGGACAGTTTCCGAGACCCAGTACTTC.